This T cell receptor (beta chain) derives from a study of T cells in Graves' hyperthyroidism and ophthalmopathy. The study's findings and limits: Model-based prediction identified ophthalmopathy a median about 6.8 months prior to its onset. The majority of expanded thyroid clonotypes above 0.001 also appeared in blood.

Germline V gene sequence: CDR1 GTSNPN, CDR2 SVGIG (reference sequence). V lost 0 bases, J lost 2 bases, and 17 bases lay in between. This CDR3 has 16 residues. Template material for amplifying TCR beta CDR3 regions consisted of RNA transcripts. With the HTBI primer set, the TCR CDR3 went through a first round of RT-PCR. TCRdb ran MiXCR on the multiplex PCR reads and lists one entry per CDR3 protein. The data show 350,000 to 500,000 distinct CDR3 sequences, about 13% seen once. Patients between 18 and 65 years old had hyperthyroidism, newly diagnosed and lasting under 2 months. Investigators excluded patients with uncontrolled infection, other autoimmune disease, pregnancy or lactation. This clonotype was detected many times. Its matching antigen is unknown.

The TCR comes from a woman aged 18-29 years with Graves' hyperthyroidism. Input material: blood. The chain combines TRBV30 with TRBJ2-7; TRBD2 might be the D (6 bases). The CDR3 nucleotides read TGTGCCTGGAGTGTCAGAAGCGGGTCACTTCCCTACGAGCAGTACTTC. It translates to CAWSVRSGSLPYEQYF. The full variable domain, rest sourced from reference TRBV30 and TRBJ2-7, is SQTIHQWPATLVQPVGSPLSLECTVEGTSNPNLYWYRQAAGRGLQLLFYSVGIGQISSEVPQNLSASRPQDRQFILSSKKLLLSDSGFYLCAWSVRSGSLPYEQYFGPGTRLTVT.